This is a list of T cell receptor beta chains from one sample in a study of control samples from healthy donors and cancer patients. Using immunoSEQ multiplex PCR, the repertoire was profiled, and TCRdb retains in-frame clones only, with some absent. The sample comprises fewer than 25,000 clones, 83% of which are singletons, and approximately 25% rests with the top ten. Sequencing was done on a sample of PBMCs. The receptors derive from a man in his 60s with head and neck cancer. The CDR3 runs from the conserved cysteine through the conserved F or W. A D gene is named only where the DNA matches it firmly. Size values are once, few and many counts, or a class for expanded clones, and some rows have none.

clone_size: NA; d_call: NA; j_call: TRBJ2-1; v_call: TRBV6-2/TRBV6-3; cdr3_aa: CASSRDRLDEQFF; cdr3_nt: TGTGCCAGCAGTCGGGACCGGCTCGATGAGCAGTTCTTC
clone_size: NA; d_call: NA; j_call: TRBJ2-7; v_call: TRBV11-3; cdr3_aa: CASSFNFEQYF; cdr3_nt: TGTGCCAGCAGCTTTAATTTCGAGCAGTACTTC
clone_size: few; d_call: TRBD2; j_call: TRBJ2-1; v_call: TRBV15; cdr3_aa: CATSRGTSGKLEQFF; cdr3_nt: TGTGCCACCAGCAGAGGTACTAGCGGGAAGCTTGAGCAGTTCTTC
clone_size: few; d_call: NA; j_call: TRBJ1-5; v_call: TRBV10-3; cdr3_aa: CAISEGELNNQPQHF; cdr3_nt: TGTGCCATCAGTGAGGGAGAGCTTAACAATCAGCCCCAGCATTTT
clone_size: NA; d_call: TRBD1; j_call: TRBJ2-2; v_call: TRBV19; cdr3_aa: CASSIPSGQGAGELFF; cdr3_nt: TGTGCCAGTAGTATCCCGTCGGGACAGGGGGCTGGGGAGCTGTTTTTT
clone_size: NA; d_call: TRBD1; j_call: TRBJ1-2; v_call: TRBV29-1; cdr3_aa: CSVRDREGYTF; cdr3_nt: TGCAGCGTCCGAGACAGGGAGGGCTACACCTTC
clone_size: NA; d_call: TRBD2; j_call: TRBJ2-1; v_call: TRBV7-8; cdr3_aa: CASSPSTSGGRSSYNEQFF; cdr3_nt: TGTGCCAGCAGCCCGTCGACTAGCGGGGGGAGGAGCTCCTACAATGAGCAGTTCTTC
clone_size: few; d_call: TRBD2; j_call: TRBJ2-7; v_call: TRBV7-2; cdr3_aa: CASSGLADSYEQYF; cdr3_nt: TGTGCCAGCAGCGGACTAGCTGATTCCTACGAGCAGTACTTC
clone_size: NA; d_call: TRBD1; j_call: TRBJ2-2; v_call: TRBV19; cdr3_aa: CASSIAGGGGAGELFF; cdr3_nt: TGTGCCAGTAGTATAGCAGGGGGCGGAGGCGCCGGGGAGCTGTTTTTT
clone_size: NA; d_call: NA; j_call: TRBJ1-4; v_call: TRBV6-5; cdr3_aa: CASREGNTNEKLFF; cdr3_nt: TGTGCCAGCAGGGAGGGAAATACTAATGAAAAACTGTTTTTT
clone_size: few; d_call: TRBD1; j_call: TRBJ1-5; v_call: TRBV7-9; cdr3_aa: CASSLGQERSNQPQHF; cdr3_nt: TGTGCCAGCAGCCTGGGACAGGAAAGGAGCAATCAGCCCCAGCATTTT
clone_size: NA; d_call: NA; j_call: TRBJ2-3; v_call: TRBV29-1; cdr3_aa: CSVTTTADTQYF; cdr3_nt: TGCAGCGTTACTACTACGGCAGATACGCAGTATTTT
clone_size: NA; d_call: NA; j_call: TRBJ2-1; v_call: TRBV3-1/TRBV3-2; cdr3_aa: CASSQETYNEQFF; cdr3_nt: TGTGCCAGCAGCCAAGAGACCTACAATGAGCAGTTCTTC
clone_size: NA; d_call: NA; j_call: TRBJ2-1; v_call: TRBV11-2; cdr3_aa: CASSLASYNEQFF; cdr3_nt: TGTGCCAGCAGCTTAGCTAGTTACAATGAGCAGTTCTTC
clone_size: NA; d_call: TRBD2; j_call: TRBJ2-7; v_call: TRBV27; cdr3_aa: CASTSSKREGLDEQYF; cdr3_nt: TGTGCCAGCACCTCCTCTAAGCGGGAGGGCTTAGATGAGCAGTACTTC
clone_size: few; d_call: TRBD2; j_call: TRBJ2-1; v_call: TRBV2; cdr3_aa: CASSEKTTGTSGTYSYNEQFF; cdr3_nt: TGTGCCAGCAGTGAAAAGACCACTGGGACTAGCGGGACCTACTCCTACAATGAGCAGTTCTTC
clone_size: NA; d_call: TRBD1; j_call: TRBJ1-2; v_call: TRBV18; cdr3_aa: CASSTGQGSYYGYTF; cdr3_nt: TGTGCCAGCTCAACCGGACAGGGGTCTTACTATGGCTACACCTTC
clone_size: NA; d_call: NA; j_call: TRBJ2-1; v_call: TRBV14; cdr3_aa: CASSQGQGGTDEQFF; cdr3_nt: TGTGCCAGCAGCCAAGGGCAGGGTGGTACGGATGAGCAGTTCTTC
clone_size: NA; d_call: NA; j_call: TRBJ2-5; v_call: TRBV28; cdr3_aa: CASSLTTGGETQYF; cdr3_nt: TGTGCCAGCAGTCTCACGACAGGAGGAGAGACCCAGTACTTC
clone_size: NA; d_call: NA; j_call: TRBJ2-6; v_call: TRBV5-8; cdr3_aa: CASSLGWRRTGANVLTF; cdr3_nt: TGTGCCAGCAGCTTGGGTTGGCGGCGGACTGGGGCCAACGTCCTGACTTTC
clone_size: NA; d_call: NA; j_call: TRBJ1-1; v_call: TRBV3-1/TRBV3-2; cdr3_aa: CASSPRTENLAFF; cdr3_nt: TGTGCCAGCAGCCCCAGGACAGAAAATCTCGCTTTCTTT
clone_size: once; d_call: NA; j_call: TRBJ2-7; v_call: TRBV30; cdr3_aa: CAWSGGRGPYEQYF; cdr3_nt: TGTGCCTGGAGTGGCGGAAGGGGTCCCTACGAGCAGTACTTC